This entry describes one T cell receptor beta chain. The target antigen is unknown. The data were taken from a study of T cell responses to AZD1222 COVID-19 vaccine. TCRdb's copy holds only in-frame clones and misses some; the assay was immunoSEQ multiplex PCR. The sample consists of 120,000 or so clones, 80% to 95% of them appearing once. The study, taken as a whole, reports: Reportedly, nearly half the spike-specific TCRs target unmutated variant regions.

Trimming took 2 bases from V and 6 from J, leaving 15 bases between them. The CDR3 has 15 amino acids. The germline CDR1 and CDR2 sequences are SGDLS and YYNGEE. This chain uses TRBV9 with TRBJ2-1; maybe TRBD2 (7 bases). The TCR originated in an adult who received the MenACWY meningococcal vaccine as a control. The input for sequencing was peripheral blood, taken 28 days after the second dose of the MenACWY control vaccine. CDR3 DNA sequence: TGTGCCAGCAGCGTCCTCTCCGGGGGGCCCAATGAGCAGTTCTTC. The encoded protein is CASSVLSGGPNEQFF.